Included here is one TCR beta chain sequence, with context. Antigen unknown. The CDR3 is 15 residues long. Per germline, CDR1 DFQATT and CDR2 SNEGSKA (reference sequence). Among CD8+ T cells, naive ones were CD45RO-CCR7+CD27+CD95-. The source of the sample is a study of CXCR3-negative and CXCR3-positive naive CD8 T cells. As for the study in general: Sequencing yielded 120 million to 150 million TRB reads, roughly 1.5 +/- 0.3 million per library. Whole-study findings and limits: Comparison of naive cells showed more hydrophobic TRB CDR3s in CXCR3-positive than in CXCR3-negative naive cells. Diversity proved comparably high across both naive subsets and much lower in memory CD8+ cells. TRBV-TRBJ usage was similar across naive CXCR3 subsets but distinct in memory cells.

All TRB cDNA libraries came from 5' RACE performed with UMI labels. TCRdb re-called the 5' RACE reads and gives one entry per CDR3 protein, without DNA. The specimen's table records about 150,000 distinct CDR3 sequences. The TCR was taken from a human donor in good health. Some clones in this sample may be carry-over from other donors' samples. The gene calls are TRBV20-1 and TRBJ2-5; absent DNA, TCRdb's TRBD1 call cannot be checked. Sample: naive CXCR3+ CD8+ T cells from blood. Subset meaning: CD45RO-CCR7+CD27+CD95- naive CD8+ T cells expressing CXCR3 (TNR3+). CDR3 region: CSARDWGRELETQYF.